Described below is a single T cell receptor beta chain sequence and its context. The antigen is undetermined. The data derive from a study of OX40 agonist ivuxolimab in advanced cancers. Turning to the study itself: Patients received intravenous ivuxolimab every 2 weeks at 0.01 to 10 mg/kg. Recorded diagnoses for dose-escalation patients were hepatocellular carcinoma, melanoma, renal cell or head and neck cancer. Study-level points and caveats: CD8+ T cells averaged more expanded clones than CD4+. Within 6 weeks, CD4+ and CD8+ blood T cells expanded clonally at 0.1 to 3.0 mg/kg.

The CDR3 is made up of 17 amino acids. V shed 0 bases, J shed 6 bases, and the junction held 11 bases outside the gene matches. CDR1 and CDR2 (germline): MNHEY, SMNVEV (reference sequence). Method: immunoSEQ multiplex PCR; TCRdb's copy keeps in-frame clones and lacks some. The repertoire includes roughly 66,000 clones, 70% to 90% of them detected once, and approximately 1.3% sits in the top ten. The clonotype was recovered from an adult with an advanced solid tumor such as melanoma, head and neck, liver or kidney cancer. The chain employs TRBV27 and TRBJ2-3, with 8 bases aligning to TRBD1. Sequencing used CD4+ or CD8+ T cells sorted from blood, obtained in a trial of the OX40 agonist ivuxolimab. CDR3 in amino acids: CASSLSRDRRPWDTQYF. CDR3 bases: TGTGCCAGCAGTTTATCGAGGGACAGGCGCCCCTGGGATACGCAGTATTTT.